The 15 T cell receptor beta chains below were found in one sample sequenced in a study of CD8+CD57+ T cells in acquired aplastic anemia. Genomic DNA provided the template from which TCR beta VDJ and CDR3 profiles were obtained. TCRdb re-analysed the reads in MiXCR, keeping a single row per CDR3 protein. The sample records roughly 180,000 distinct CDR3 sequences, nearly 65% being singletons. Sequencing was done on patients that had shown CD8+CD57+ cell expansion by flow cytometry. Sequenced: sorted CD4+, CD8+, or CD8+CD57+ T cells (not recorded which) from PBMCs. The receptors come from a human donor with aplastic anemia.

The gene calls are TRBV6-1 and TRBJ2-7; 9 bases are a match to TRBD2. The CDR3 is 17 residues long. V was clipped by 5 bases and J by 7 bases; unmatched bases: 18. CDR1 and CDR2 from the germline V gene are MNHNS and SASEGT. The CDR3 DNA is TGTGCCAGCAGTTACTCGGGCGGGGGGGCGATCTACAATGAGCAGTACTTC. Protein sequence: CASSYSGGGAIYNEQYF.

Concerning this clonotype: A much larger clone sits a single nucleotide away, making a read error possible. The chain employs TRBV19 and TRBJ2-7; a possible D gene is TRBD2 (6 bases). Trimming left V 4 bases short and J 6 bases short, with 13 bases between. The CDR3 has 13 amino acids. The germline V gene encodes CDR1 LNHDA and CDR2 SQIVND (reference sequence). CDR3 region: CASSTSERGEQYF. The CDR3, as DNA: TGTGCCAGTAGTACTAGCGAGAGGGGCGAGCAGTACTTC.

The genes are TRBV7-9 and TRBJ1-2; 8 bases match TRBD1. Trimming took 4 bases from V and 0 from J; bases not matched to a gene: 4. CDR1 and CDR2 (germline): SEHNR, FQNEAQ (reference sequence). CDR3 size: 15 residues. The CDR3 bases are TGTGCCAGCAGCTCCCAGACAGGGGCTAACTATGGCTACACCTTC. This gives the protein CASSSQTGANYGYTF.

As regards this clonotype: The junction departs from germline at one end; a sequencing error may be responsible. This chain connects TRBV20-1 to TRBJ2-1; 10 bases agree with TRBD1. The germline CDR1 and CDR2 sequences are DFQATT and SNEGSKA (reference sequence). There are 13 residues in the CDR3. The CDR3 sequence is CSVSGQGYIEQFF. CDR3 nucleotides: TGCAGCGTCTCGGGACAGGGGTACATTGAGCAGTTCTTC.

This chain joins TRBV19 and TRBJ2-7, with D perhaps matching TRBD2 (6 bases). The V gene lost 5 bases and the J gene lost 0 bases, with 11 bases spanning the gap. The germline V gene has CDR1 LNHDA and CDR2 SQIVND (reference sequence). The CDR3 is made up of 14 amino acids. In DNA form, the CDR3 reads TGTGCCAGTAGTTCGCGGGAAAGCTCCTACGAGCAGTACTTC. Residues: CASSSRESSYEQYF.

The chain uses TRBV5-5 and TRBJ2-7, with 9 bases aligning to TRBD2. The J segment lost 0 bases and the V segment lost 2 bases, leaving 6 bases of the junction unmatched. The germline gives CDR1 SGHKS, CDR2 YYEKEE (reference sequence). This CDR3 region has 16 residues. The CDR3 region has the DNA TGTGCCAGCAGCTTTCGCGCTAGCGGGAACTCCTACGAGCAGTACTTC. Translating it yields CASSFRASGNSYEQYF.

This clonotype was picked up a small number of times. This chain connects TRBV7-2 to TRBJ2-7; 10 bases fit TRBD2. Germline CDR1 reads SGHTA; CDR2 reads FQGNSA. V was clipped by 5 bases and J by 0 bases; unmatched bases: 4. The CDR3 totals 15 residues. CDR3 coding DNA: TGTGCCAGCAGCCCCGGACTAGCGGACTCCTACGAGCAGTACTTC. Protein sequence: CASSPGLADSYEQYF.

V gene TRBV2 combines with J gene TRBJ2-7; D call uncertain. The CDR3 sequence is 12 residues long. From germline, CDR1 is SNHLY and CDR2 FYNNEI. Trimming shortened V by 4 bases and J by 3 bases, and 7 bases separated the two germline ends. The CDR3 is CASSVSVYEQYF. For the CDR3, the DNA is TGTGCCAGCAGTGTTTCGGTCTACGAGCAGTACTTC.

The rearrangement links TRBV30 to TRBJ1-1; 8 positions agree with TRBD1. CDR1 is GTSNPN, CDR2 SVGIG, per germline (reference sequence). The V segment lost 3 bases and the J segment 8 bases; nucleotides outside the gene matches: 11. This CDR3 spans 14 amino acids. CDR3: CAWRDRGYDSEAFF. The CDR3 DNA reads TGTGCCTGGAGAGACAGGGGCTATGATAGCGAAGCTTTCTTT.

This clonotype appeared a few times. V usage is TRBV20-1 and J usage is TRBJ2-7; D gene uncertain. The CDR3 extends over 12 amino acids. CDR1 is DFQATT, CDR2 SNEGSKA, per germline (reference sequence). Trimming removed 6 bases from V and 5 bases from J, with 14 bases in between. In DNA, the CDR3 is TGCAGTGCACATAGTCGTGCTGACGAGCAGTACTTC. It is translated as CSAHSRADEQYF.

Remarks on this clonotype: This may stem from a read error, because a much larger clone lies one nucleotide away. The chain has TRBV6-6 and TRBJ1-2; D is unresolved. V was clipped by 0 bases and J by 6 bases, with 14 bases between them. Germline CDR1 reads MNHNY; CDR2 reads SVGAGI (reference sequence). The CDR3 is made up of 15 amino acids. The CDR3 protein is CASSYSLGGPDGYTF. The CDR3 region has the DNA TGTGCCAGCAGTTACTCGTTAGGCGGGCCCGATGGCTACACCTTC.

The rearrangement links TRBV20-1 to TRBJ2-7, with 9 bases that match TRBD2. Germline trimming cut 1 base from V and 3 bases from J; bases unmatched to any gene: 10. The CDR3 is made up of 16 amino acids. CDR1 is DFQATT and CDR2 is SNEGSKA in the germline V gene (reference sequence). The CDR3 here is CSARGGLAGRHYEQYF. The CDR3 DNA sequence: TGCAGTGCTAGAGGAGGGCTAGCGGGGAGGCACTACGAGCAGTACTTC.

CDR3 in DNA: TGTGCCACCAGTGACCCGGCCGCCAGGGTTCCGCCCAATGAGCAGTTCTTC. It codes for CATSDPAARVPPNEQFF. The gene calls are TRBV24-1 and TRBJ2-1; TRBD1 is a possible D gene (5 bases). Germline assignment: CDR1 KGHDR and CDR2 SFDVKD. Trimming shortened V by 4 bases and J by 6 bases, and 21 bases separated the two germline ends. The CDR3 totals 17 residues.

Of note for this clonotype: A much more abundant neighbour one base away suggests this may be a read error. The rearrangement links TRBV6-1 to TRBJ2-3; D may match TRBD1 or TRBD2 (5 bases each). The germline V gene has CDR1 MNHNS and CDR2 SASEGT. This CDR3 is built from 15 residues. The CDR3 region is CASSEGTTITETQYF. DNA for the CDR3: TGTGCCAGCAGTGAGGGGACCACCATCACAGAGACGCAGTATTTT.

J is TRBJ2-3 and V is TRBV29-1; 7 bases line up with TRBD2. V dropped 2 bases and J dropped 1; count of bases not matched to a gene: 3. This CDR3 has 14 amino acids. The V gene's germline CDR1 is SQVTM and CDR2 ANQGSEA. The CDR3 protein is CSVEKGRGTDTQYF. CDR3 nucleotide sequence: TGCAGCGTTGAAAAGGGGAGGGGCACAGATACGCAGTATTTT.